The rows below give T cell receptor beta chains drawn from one sample of a study of neurological immune-mediated disorders. TCRdb re-called the 5' RACE reads through MiXCR, storing one row per CDR3 protein. The sample holds roughly 36,000 distinct CDR3 sequences; just under 7.5% are singletons and the top ten take around 5.7%. Sequenced: CD4+ T cells from blood. All receptors derive from a man aged 45-65 years in good health. Each CDR3 is given with its conserved first and last residue. Fields, in order: V gene, D gene, clone size, J gene, CDR3 DNA, CDR3 protein. D genes are given only for firm matches. Part of the rows lack a size; the others show once, few, many or a class for expanded clones.

TRBV15,.,.,TRBJ1-5,TGTGCCACCAGCAGAGATCGGGGACTTGGGAAACCCCAGCATTTT,CATSRDRGLGKPQHF
TRBV29-1,.,many,TRBJ2-5,TGCAGCGTTGAAGAAGCCCCCCGAGAGACCCAGTACTTC,CSVEEAPRETQYF
TRBV6-5,TRBD1,.,TRBJ2-5,TGTGCCAGCAGCGCCTGGCCGGGACAGGGCCAAGAGACCCAGTACTTC,CASSAWPGQGQETQYF
TRBV30,.,many,TRBJ2-7,TGTGCCTGGAGTGTACGAGGCCGGCCCGGCGAGCAGTACTTC,CAWSVRGRPGEQYF
TRBV2,.,few,TRBJ2-1,TGTGCCAGCAGTGTGGGCCAGGAGCAGTTCTTC,CASSVGQEQFF
TRBV7-2,.,many,TRBJ2-7,TGTGCCAGCAGTCTGGGTAGGAGCTATACGGACACTACCTACGAGCAGTACTTC,CASSLGRSYTDTTYEQYF
TRBV7-3,TRBD2,many,TRBJ2-3,TGTGCCAGCAGCCCGGCCGGGACTAGGTTGGCAGATACGCAGTATTTT,CASSPAGTRLADTQYF
TRBV25-1,TRBD1,.,TRBJ1-6,TGTGCCAGCAGTGAGACAGGGGGGAGGTCACCCCTCCACTTT,CASSETGGRSPLHF
TRBV28,.,many,TRBJ2-2,TGTGCCAGCAGTCTAGGGGTCGGGGAGCTGTTTTTT,CASSLGVGELFF
TRBV7-2,.,many,TRBJ2-5,TGTGCCAGCAGCTTAGTACGGCAAGAGACCCAGTACTTC,CASSLVRQETQYF
TRBV7-8,.,.,TRBJ2-3,TGTGCCAGCAGCATGGACGGGGACTCTCTAAGCACAGATACGCAGTATTTT,CASSMDGDSLSTDTQYF
TRBV4-1,TRBD2,few,TRBJ2-1,TGCGCCAGCAGCCAAGATCTAGGACTAGCGGTGCGGAATGAGCAGTTCTTC,CASSQDLGLAVRNEQFF
TRBV6-1,.,many,TRBJ1-5,TGTGCCAGCAGTGAACAATTGACGAGACAGTATAGCAATCAGCCCCAGCATTTT,CASSEQLTRQYSNQPQHF
TRBV7-2,.,many,TRBJ2-7,TGTGCCAGCAGCCGGGATCACTACGAGCAGTACTTC,CASSRDHYEQYF
TRBV28,TRBD1,many,TRBJ1-2,TGTGCCAGCAATCCGGGACAGGGGTACAATGGCTACACCTTC,CASNPGQGYNGYTF
TRBV10-2,.,.,TRBJ2-1,TGCGCCAGCAGTGATCTTAGACAGGTGGATGAGCAGTTCTTC,CASSDLRQVDEQFF
TRBV7-2,.,many,TRBJ1-3,TGTGCCAGCACCCGTGGCACAGCTGGAAACACCATATATTTT,CASTRGTAGNTIYF
TRBV5-6,.,.,TRBJ2-7,TGTGCCAGCAGCATCGATGGAATAGCGAGGCTCTACGAGCAGTACTTC,CASSIDGIARLYEQYF
TRBV2,.,many,TRBJ2-5,TGTGCCAGCAGTGCAGGCGGGACACAAGAGACCCAGTACTTC,CASSAGGTQETQYF
TRBV20-1,TRBD2,many,TRBJ2-1,TGCAGTGCTCTGAAACTAGGGACTAGCGGGAGGAGGAATGAGCAGTTCTTC,CSALKLGTSGRRNEQFF
TRBV5-5,.,many,TRBJ1-5,TGTGCCAGCAGCGGCGGCACGTGGAATCAGCCCCAGCATTTT,CASSGGTWNQPQHF
TRBV7-7,TRBD2,.,TRBJ2-1,TGTGCCAGCAGCCTGCTAGCGGGGTCCTACAATGAGCAGTTCTTC,CASSLLAGSYNEQFF
TRBV5-1,.,many,TRBJ2-3,TGCGCCAGCAGGGGACCAGGGAGCACAGATACGCAGTATTTT,CASRGPGSTDTQYF
TRBV28,.,many,TRBJ2-7,TGTGCCATCGCGGAGTACACAGGGAGCTCCTACGAGCAGTACTTC,CAIAEYTGSSYEQYF
TRBV7-9,.,many,TRBJ2-1,TGTGCCAGCAGCTTCAAATGGGGCTCGGGGGATGAGCAGTTCTTC,CASSFKWGSGDEQFF
TRBV5-1,.,many,TRBJ2-1,TGCGCCAGCTGCCATTTGGGAAGCCCCTACAATGAGCAGTTCTTC,CASCHLGSPYNEQFF
TRBV10-3,TRBD2,many,TRBJ2-5,TGTGCCATCAGTGAGGGGGAGGGCTCTCAGTACTTC,CAISEGEGSQYF
TRBV20-1,TRBD1,many,TRBJ1-6,TGCAGTGCTAGAGACGGGACAGGGGCTAATTCACCCCTCCACTTT,CSARDGTGANSPLHF
TRBV5-1,TRBD1,.,TRBJ2-2,TGCGCCAGCAGCGCCCAGGACAGGGTAGTCGGGGAGCTGTTTTTT,CASSAQDRVVGELFF
TRBV6-2/TRBV6-3,.,many,TRBJ2-5,TGTGCCAGCAGTGGAGTTTCGGAGACCCAGTACTTC,CASSGVSETQYF
TRBV20-1,TRBD2,many,TRBJ2-5,TGCAGTGCTAGAAAGCTTGCGGGAGGACAAGAGACCCAGTACTTC,CSARKLAGGQETQYF
TRBV28,.,many,TRBJ1-3,TGTGCCAGCAGTCCCACGGCTAGCTCTGGAAACACCATATATTTT,CASSPTASSGNTIYF
TRBV6-5,TRBD2,many,TRBJ2-7,TGTGCCACCCGACTAGCGGGAGGGCGGGGGGGCTACGAGCAGTACTTC,CATRLAGGRGGYEQYF
TRBV6-2/TRBV6-3,.,.,TRBJ1-5,TGTGCCAGCAGTTACCATAATTGGGAAACTAGCAATCAGCCCCAGCATTTT,CASSYHNWETSNQPQHF
TRBV13,.,many,TRBJ2-5,TGTGCCAGCAGCTTAGGATTTGCAGGGCTAAAGACCCAGTACTTC,CASSLGFAGLKTQYF
TRBV20-1,.,many,TRBJ1-6,TGCAGTGCATCCCCGGGGGCGGGGGCTTCACCCCTCCACTTT,CSASPGAGASPLHF
TRBV4-3,TRBD1,few,TRBJ2-4,TGCGCCAGCAGCCAAGGAGGGGGCCCAGTCAAAAACATTCAGTACTTC,CASSQGGGPVKNIQYF
TRBV19,TRBD1,.,TRBJ2-7,TGTGCCAGCAGGGACAGGGACAGGGTGCAGTACTTC,CASRDRDRVQYF
TRBV6-5,TRBD2,many,TRBJ2-1,TGTGCCAGCAGTTACTCCGGGACTAGCGGGGTGAATGAGCAGTTCTTC,CASSYSGTSGVNEQFF
TRBV7-2,.,few,TRBJ1-6,TGTGCCAGCAGCTTAGTCGGAAGTAATAATTCACCCCTCCACTTT,CASSLVGSNNSPLHF
TRBV7-8,TRBD1,many,TRBJ2-2,TGTGCCAGCAGCTTAACAGTCCAACGACGGGACAGGGTCACCGGGGAGCTGTTTTTT,CASSLTVQRRDRVTGELFF
TRBV7-8,TRBD2,many,TRBJ2-1,TGTGCCAGCAGCTTAGTAAGTGTTGGCGGGAGGCGGAATGAGCAGTTCTTC,CASSLVSVGGRRNEQFF
TRBV5-1,.,many,TRBJ2-7,TGCGCCAGCAGCTTGAGTGGCACAGAATACGAGCAGTACTTC,CASSLSGTEYEQYF
TRBV20-1,.,many,TRBJ2-7,TGCAGTGCTAGCAGTGGTCTAGGCTACGAGCAGTACTTC,CSASSGLGYEQYF
TRBV20-1,TRBD2,many,TRBJ2-1,TGCAGTGCGCGGACTAGCGGGACTTCCTACAATGAGCAGTTCTTC,CSARTSGTSYNEQFF
TRBV6-2/TRBV6-3,TRBD1,many,TRBJ2-1,TGTGCCAGCAGTAAACGCAGGGGGTCTTCTAGCAATGAGCAGTTCTTC,CASSKRRGSSSNEQFF
TRBV28,.,.,TRBJ2-1,TGTGCCAGCAGTTTTGGAGCGGAGAGAGGCTATGAGCAGTTCTTC,CASSFGAERGYEQFF
TRBV20-1,.,many,TRBJ1-3,TGCAGTGCCCCCCTGATAACCTCTGGAAACACCATATATTTT,CSAPLITSGNTIYF
TRBV3-1,.,.,TRBJ2-3,TGTGCCAGCAGCCAAGAAGGCGCCGGGTTTGATACGCAGTATTTT,CASSQEGAGFDTQYF
TRBV6-7,.,many,TRBJ1-5,TGTGCCAGCAGTTCCCACAGGGCGAGGCAGCCCCAGCATTTT,CASSSHRARQPQHF
TRBV11-2,TRBD1,many,TRBJ2-7,TGTGCCAGCAGCCCACTCGCCCGACAGGGAGTATACGAGCAGTACTTC,CASSPLARQGVYEQYF
TRBV7-2,.,many,TRBJ1-2,TGTGCCAGCAGCTTATTTGACCGCTTCGGGACATATGGCTACACCTTC,CASSLFDRFGTYGYTF
TRBV29-1,TRBD2,many,TRBJ2-4,TGCAGCGTTGAAGGGACTAGCGGGAGTCGGTTAACCAAAAACATTCAGTACTTC,CSVEGTSGSRLTKNIQYF
TRBV7-2,.,many,TRBJ1-5,TGTGCCAGCAGCTTATTCGGCCCGTCCCAGCCCCAGCATTTT,CASSLFGPSQPQHF
TRBV5-1,TRBD1,once,TRBJ2-1,TGCGCCAGCAGCATAGGACAGGGGGGCTACAATGAGCAGTTCTTC,CASSIGQGGYNEQFF